The TCR beta chain under discussion was sequenced for a study of vaccination effects on CD4 cells after COVID-19 (dated by TCRdb to 2021 to 2024). Notes on the research overall: To identify antigen-specific CD4+ T cell clonotypes by their expansion, the ViraFEST assay first stimulated PBMC with viral peptide pools and then applied TCR sequencing. Each participant received two doses of an mRNA SARS-CoV-2 vaccine, either BNT162b2 or mRNA-1273. Some 2 million PBMC per well were cultured in IMDM with about 5.4% human AB serum, 7.5 to 10 IU/ml IL-2 and gentamicin, plus 10 ug/ml peptides. In both COVID-19 convalescent patients and infection-naive vaccine recipients, the study compared SARS-CoV-2 spike-specific CD4+ TCR repertoires from before mRNA vaccination with those from after it. Altogether, approximately 10 COVID-19 convalescent patients and a handful of SARS-CoV-2-naive healthy vaccine recipients made up the full study. Cultures from other donors in the study were sequenced with the Oncomine TCR Beta short-read assay on an Illumina iSeq 100.

Libraries were made using the immunoSEQ multiplex PCR assay. DNA from the cultured, isolated CD4+ T cells was subjected to TCR beta CDR3 sequencing. The authors processed their data as follows. Non-productive TCR sequences were removed and reads were trimmed to the CDR3 region, keeping CDR3s of at least 7 amino acids. The MANAFEST web app was used to pick out antigen-specific clonotypes by comparing their expansion in peptide wells with that in reference cultures. To count as positive, a clone had to show expansion at FDR<0.05 compared with the reference and with all other wells, an odds ratio above 5, and a frequency above 0.1% in two replicate wells. A clonotype was called cross-reactive if it was significantly expanded both in SARS-CoV-2 spike wells and in at least one common cold coronavirus spike condition. Using the stringdist R package, CDR3 similarity was measured by Levenshtein distance, and unrooted trees were constructed with ape in R 3.6.1. This immuneACCESS table, as held by TCRdb, lists in-frame sequences with V and J called but not all clones. Of the missing ones, under half trace to an unresolved V gene in checked studies; the others have no known cause. The V and J calls and clone size come from that table; D and trimming were worked out from the DNA. The sample table holds over 65,000 clones, of which around 77% were seen once. The leading ten clones occupy 2% to 2.5% of the sample.

The investigation overall reported the following: Only a small number of convalescent patients were included, and no early post-infection timepoints were available, which limited the study. Marked clonal contraction was observed in both infection-induced and vaccine-induced clones at late post-vaccination timepoints, consistent with waning T cell responses. In healthy vaccine recipients, vaccine-induced clones were almost all SARS-CoV-2 mono-reactive, with only 1 of 255 cross-reactive with common cold coronaviruses.

As for this clone: Its cognate antigen has yet to be identified. One base away there is no much larger clone; base qualities are not given.

After approximately eleven days of culture, CD4+ T cells were isolated with the EasySep CD4+ T cell isolation kit. The absence of prior SARS-CoV-2 infection in healthy vaccine recipients was confirmed by negative nucleocapsid antibodies before and after vaccination. On days 3 and 7, half of the culture medium was replaced with fresh IL-2-containing medium. Unless noted otherwise, every peptide stimulation condition was grown in triplicate wells. Using Ficoll-Paque Plus gradient centrifugation, PBMC were separated from whole blood and then either used fresh or cryopreserved at -140C. The QIAamp micro DNA kit was used to extract genomic DNA from the cultured CD4+ T cells. CDR1 and CDR2 are read off the germline V gene as MNHEY and SVGAGI. Cut back by 5 bases and 5 bases, the V and J ends lie 15 bases apart. The CDR3 measures 14 amino acids from cysteine to phenylalanine. Kept here is only the CDR3 DNA, which spans 42 bases and is read in frame from base 1.

The material sequenced was CD4+ T cells from PBMCs cultured without peptide, taken before COVID-19 vaccination. The V gene is TRBV6-5 and the J gene is TRBJ1-1; the D gene remains uncertain. The clonotype comes from a human donor who received a COVID-19 vaccine. Here the CDR3 is given as CASSNPGEVTEAFF. The sequenced DNA: TGTGCCAGCAGTAACCCCGGGGAGGTAACTGAAGCTTTCTTT.